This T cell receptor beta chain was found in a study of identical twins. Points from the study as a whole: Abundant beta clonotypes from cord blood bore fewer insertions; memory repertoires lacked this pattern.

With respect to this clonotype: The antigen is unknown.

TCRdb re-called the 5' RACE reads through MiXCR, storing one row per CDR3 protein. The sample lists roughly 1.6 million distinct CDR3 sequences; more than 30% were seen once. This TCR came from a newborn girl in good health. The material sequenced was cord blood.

The CDR3 reads CASSSQLVGPETQYF. DNA for the CDR3: TGTGCCAGCAGTTCCCAACTAGTAGGGCCGGAGACCCAGTACTTC. V usage is TRBV28 and J usage is TRBJ2-5; weak D call: TRBD2 (5 bases). The CDR3 covers 15 residues. Germline V gene sequence: CDR1 MDHEN, CDR2 SYDVKM. Deletions cut 4 bases from V and 5 bases from J, with 17 bases between. The full variable domain, completed using reference TRBV28 and TRBJ2-5, is DVKVTQSSRYLVKRTGEKVFLECVQDMDHENMFWYRQDPGLGLRLIYFSYDVKMKEKGDIPEGYSVSREKKERFSLILESASTNQTSMYLCASSSQLVGPETQYFGPGTRLLVL.